This TCR beta chain appears in the sequencing data of a study of a mutant IDH1 vaccine in newly diagnosed glioma. The wider study: Vaccination began 4-6 weeks post radiotherapy alone, or with temozolomide cycles. Study-wide points: The study observed vaccine-induced immune responses in 93.3% of patients.

Trimming pared 6 bases from V and 5 bases from J, leaving 14 bases between. The germline CDR1 and CDR2 sequences are SEHNR and FQNEAQ (reference sequence). The CDR3 runs 13 residues. Time point described: week 47, end of study. Vaccination comprised doses that each held 300 ug of mutant IDH1 20-mer peptide, plus topical imiquimod. The repertoire was sequenced with immunoSEQ multiplex PCR; TCRdb's copy has only in-frame clones and lacks some. Here the sample spans approximately 25,000 clones, 84% being singletons. Remarks on this clone: Its antigen is unknown.

This clonotype originated in a man aged 35 to 55 with glioma. The chain employs TRBV7-9 and TRBJ2-7, with D unclear. Source: PBMCs, taken from a glioma patient whose treatment included an IDH1 peptide vaccine. The DNA of the CDR3 is TGTGCCAGCAGATCGGGCCATTGGGACGAGCAGTACTTC. Translated, it gives CASRSGHWDEQYF.